The 19 T cell receptor beta chains given below trace back to one sample, sequenced in a study of T-cell memory formation after mild COVID-19. TCRdb re-analysed the 5' RACE reads in MiXCR, keeping a single row per CDR3 protein. The profile covers roughly 580,000 distinct CDR3 sequences, with about a sixth appearing a single time and 9.5% to 15% taken by the ten largest. The specimen sequenced was PBMCs or a T cell subset sorted from them (not recorded which). These receptors originate from an adult woman who had mild COVID-19 (a few samples of this study predate the infection). Cell type and time point are not known.

V is TRBV12-3 or TRBV12-4 and J is TRBJ2-7, with D possibly matching TRBD2 (6 bases). V was cut by 7 bases and J by 2 bases, with 12 bases left in between. The CDR3 loop spans 13 amino acids. CDR3: CASTRGNTYEQYF. CDR3 nucleotides: TGTGCCAGCACTCGCGGGAACACCTACGAGCAGTACTTC.

This clonotype was seen more than once but under ten times. This chain links TRBV2 with TRBJ1-1; D gene unclear. This CDR3 is built from 13 residues. V was trimmed by 6 bases and J by 0 bases, leaving 8 bases between them. Germline CDR1 is SNHLY and CDR2 is FYNNEI. Here the CDR3 reads CASRGSMNTEAFF. CDR3 nucleotide sequence: TGTGCCAGCAGAGGGTCCATGAACACTGAAGCTTTCTTT.

In its sample, this clonotype was seen many times. CDR3 residues: CASSPRTVPGELFF. The CDR3 DNA follows: TGTGCCAGCAGCCCAAGAACAGTTCCCGGGGAGCTGTTTTTT. This chain uses TRBV7-6 with TRBJ2-2, with D unclear. The CDR3 is made up of 14 amino acids. Between the trimmed V and J ends, which lost 5 bases and 6 bases, there was a span of 13 bases. The germline gives CDR1 SGHVS, CDR2 FNYEAQ.

This rearrangement joins TRBV4-1 to TRBJ1-1; no firm D call. Germline V gene lookup returns CDR1 MGHRA and CDR2 YSYEKL. Trimming left V 0 bases short and J 5 bases short, with 10 bases between. The CDR3 runs 14 residues. CDR3 in amino acids: CASSQDPIGTEAFF. The CDR3 nucleotides read TGCGCCAGCAGCCAAGACCCGATCGGTACTGAAGCTTTCTTT.

This clonotype was counted a few times. CDR3 protein: CASTQDREGYGYTF. CDR3 in DNA: TGCGCCAGCACCCAGGACAGGGAGGGCTATGGCTACACCTTC. The chain carries TRBV5-1 and TRBJ1-2, with 8 bases that match TRBD1. V trimming: 6 bases; J trimming: 4 bases; junction bases outside the gene matches: 8. The CDR3 runs 14 residues. Germline V gene sequence: CDR1 SGHRS, CDR2 YFSETQ.

This clonotype was seen only a few times. The rearrangement links TRBV20-1 to TRBJ2-5, with a weak D call TRBD1 (6 bases). This CDR3 has 15 residues. Trimming removed 5 bases at V and 0 bases at J, with 16 bases between. The germline gives CDR1 DFQATT, CDR2 SNEGSKA (reference sequence). The CDR3 here is CSAGGGAGDQETQYF. Written as DNA, the CDR3 is TGCAGTGCTGGGGGTGGGGCAGGGGACCAAGAGACCCAGTACTTC.

There are a few counts of this clonotype. The V gene is TRBV4-1, the J gene TRBJ2-2; 8 bases align to TRBD2. Per germline, CDR1 MGHRA and CDR2 YSYEKL. The CDR3 length is 16 residues. V shed 3 bases, J shed 3 bases, and the junction held 6 bases outside the gene matches. The CDR3 DNA is TGCGCCAGCAGCCAGAGAGCGGGGGCCTACACCGGGGAGCTGTTTTTT. It encodes CASSQRAGAYTGELFF.

This clonotype turned up a few times. As DNA, the CDR3 is TGTGCCAGCAGCTTCGCGGGGGGAGACTCCTACGAGCAGTACTTC. Its protein product is CASSFAGGDSYEQYF. This chain links TRBV5-5 with TRBJ2-7, with 8 nucleotides matching TRBD2. The CDR3 covers 15 residues. The junction had 4 bases not matched to a gene; V was cut back by 2 bases and J by 0 bases. The germline gives CDR1 SGHKS, CDR2 YYEKEE (reference sequence).

The rearrangement uses TRBV5-1 and TRBJ2-2, with D possibly being TRBD2 (6 bases). This CDR3 comprises 17 residues. Germline V gene lookup returns CDR1 SGHRS and CDR2 YFSETQ. V dropped 4 bases and J dropped 2 bases, with 18 bases sitting between them. CDR3 nucleotides: TGCGCCAGCAGCCTGCGGGGACGTAATCTAAACACCGGGGAGCTGTTTTTT. Protein product: CASSLRGRNLNTGELFF.

The V gene is TRBV7-8, the J gene TRBJ2-3, with a possible D match to TRBD1 (5 bases). The germline V gene encodes CDR1 SGHVS and CDR2 FQNEAQ. Trimming pared 5 bases from V and 2 bases from J, leaving 29 bases between. This CDR3 has 20 residues. For the CDR3, the DNA is TGTGCCAGCAGCCACCTTTCGTGGCCGACAGAACCCAACTTCACAGATACGCAGTATTTT. Its protein product is CASSHLSWPTEPNFTDTQYF.

The table lists this clonotype with many counts. The gene calls are TRBV6-2 or TRBV6-3 and TRBJ2-1, with D possibly being TRBD1 (6 bases). The CDR3 sequence is 14 residues long. The V gene's germline CDR1 is MNHEY and CDR2 SVGEGT. V lost 5 bases and J lost 7, with 15 bases in between. The CDR3 coding sequence is TGTGCCAGCAGTGCAGGGGAACTTCTTAATGAGCAGTTCTTC. It yields the protein CASSAGELLNEQFF.

The CDR3 loop reads CASSERRDSPLHF. The CDR3 bases are TGTGCCAGCAGTGAGCGACGGGATTCACCCCTCCACTTT. This sequence joins TRBV25-1 and TRBJ1-6; D is undetermined. This CDR3 spans 13 amino acids. Trimming took 3 bases from V and 8 from J, leaving 8 bases between them. The germline CDR1 and CDR2 sequences are MGHDK and SYGVNS.

V is TRBV7-8 and J is TRBJ1-5; 8 bases match TRBD1. The J segment lost 3 bases and the V segment lost 6 bases, leaving 10 bases of the junction unmatched. The CDR3 is 16 residues long. Germline V lookup: CDR1 SGHVS, CDR2 FQNEAQ. CDR3 protein: CASSQNGQGINQPQHF. As DNA, the CDR3 is TGTGCCAGCAGTCAGAATGGACAGGGTATCAATCAGCCCCAGCATTTT.

This clonotype has a handful of counts. The J gene is TRBJ2-7, the V gene TRBV9, with D perhaps TRBD1 or TRBD2 (5 bases each). Trimming cost V 4 bases and J 2 bases, with 13 bases left between them. Looked up from germline, CDR1 is SGDLS and CDR2 is YYNGEE. The CDR3 contains 14 residues. Here the CDR3 reads CASSPWGSTYEQYF. CDR3 bases: TGTGCCAGCAGCCCTTGGGGGAGCACCTACGAGCAGTACTTC.

This chain connects TRBV5-6 to TRBJ1-6; no reliable D call. V was cut by 2 bases and J by 10 bases, with 10 bases left in between. The CDR3 has 13 residues. Germline V gene sequence: CDR1 SGHDT, CDR2 YYEEEE. The DNA of the CDR3 is TGTGCCAGCAGCTTCGGGGTAGCATCACCCCTCCACTTT. Amino acid sequence: CASSFGVASPLHF.

The rearrangement links TRBV7-2 to TRBJ2-1, with D perhaps matching TRBD1 (6 bases). Trimming pared 4 bases from V and 0 bases from J, leaving 13 bases between. Germline V gene sequence: CDR1 SGHTA, CDR2 FQGNSA. The CDR3 has 16 residues. CDR3 residues: CASSSLGGLSYNEQFF. The CDR3 bases are TGTGCCAGCAGCTCACTTGGGGGCCTCTCCTACAATGAGCAGTTCTTC.

Ten or more counts support this clonotype. The chain joins TRBV27 to TRBJ2-1; 11 bases agree with TRBD2. This CDR3 is 15 amino acids long. The ends lost 3 bases at V and 6 bases at J; junction bases unmatched: 4. Germline-derived CDR1 and CDR2 are MNHEY and SMNVEV (reference sequence). CDR3 in DNA: TGTGCCAGCAGTTTTAGCGGGGGGGCGAGCAATGAGCAGTTCTTC. Its translation is CASSFSGGASNEQFF.

This clonotype was picked up a small number of times. The rearrangement links TRBV12-3 or TRBV12-4 to TRBJ2-5; 8 nucleotides agree with TRBD1. This CDR3 has 14 amino acids. J was trimmed by 1 base and V by 6 bases; bases with no gene match: 4. The CDR3 here is CASSPTGVQETQYF. CDR3 in DNA: TGTGCCAGCAGCCCGACAGGGGTCCAAGAGACCCAGTACTTC.

This clonotype was seen a handful of times. V is TRBV20-1 and J is TRBJ2-1; possible D gene TRBD2, 5 bases. V shed 1 base and J shed 0 bases, with 16 bases lying between them. The germline V gene has CDR1 DFQATT and CDR2 SNEGSKA (reference sequence). This CDR3 has 17 amino acids. In nucleotides, the CDR3 is TGCAGTGCTAGAGCATTTCAGCGGACGAGCTCCTACAATGAGCAGTTCTTC. This sequence encodes CSARAFQRTSSYNEQFF.